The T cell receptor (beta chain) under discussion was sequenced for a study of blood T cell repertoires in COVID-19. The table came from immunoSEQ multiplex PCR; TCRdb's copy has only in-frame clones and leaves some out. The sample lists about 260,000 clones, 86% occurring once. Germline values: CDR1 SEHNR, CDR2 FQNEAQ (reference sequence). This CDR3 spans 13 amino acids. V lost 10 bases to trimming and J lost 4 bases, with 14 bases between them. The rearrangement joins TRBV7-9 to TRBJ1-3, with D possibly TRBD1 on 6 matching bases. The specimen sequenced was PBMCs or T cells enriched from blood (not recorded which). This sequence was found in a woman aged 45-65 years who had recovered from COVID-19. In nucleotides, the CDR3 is TGTGCCAATTCGCAGGGGACGGGAAACACCATATATTTT. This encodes CANSQGTGNTIYF.